Listed here is a single T cell receptor beta chain. Its cognate antigen is unknown. The length of the CDR3 is 15 residues. Germline CDR1 is DFQATT and CDR2 is SNEGSKA (reference sequence). V dropped 5 bases and J dropped 0; count of bases not matched to a gene: 9. This entry belongs to a study of blood T cells in healthy people across ages. Sample donors were healthy Caucasian individuals that came from Russia, aged roughly 6 to 95. Alongside a J-beta primer mix, a sample-barcoded 5' primer served in a second PCR lasting about 7 to 12 cycles. Through a template-switch adaptor with 12 random nucleotides, each cDNA molecule received a tag. TCRdb reprocessed the 5' RACE reads via MiXCR and lists one record per CDR3 protein. The repertoire holds 650,000 to 800,000 distinct CDR3 sequences, with roughly 44% as singletons. Study results and limitations: Unsorted PBMC material precluded a definitive naive versus antigen-experienced comparison. Donors of long life had a larger count of naive CD4+ cells and greater diversity than aged donors.

The genes are TRBV20-1 and TRBJ1-2; 7 positions agree with TRBD1. The origin of this receptor is a man between 60 and 70 years old in good health. The specimen sequenced was blood. The CDR3 DNA sequence: TGCAGTGCTGAAGGGAGACAGGGAGCTAACTATGGCTACACCTTC. Its translation: CSAEGRQGANYGYTF.